The 15 T cell receptor beta chains presented below share a single source sample, sequenced in a study of T cell responses to AZD1222 COVID-19 vaccine. Sequenced by immunoSEQ multiplex PCR; TCRdb stores in-frame clones only, minus some. This sample carries roughly 84,000 clones, 70% to 90% of them seen once, and the ten largest clones take over 1.2%. The sequencing used peripheral blood, collected on day 0 of AZD1222 vaccination. The receptors stem from an adult in good health.

The chain combines TRBV29-1 with TRBJ1-3; the D is unclear. The CDR3 spans 13 residues. The ends were cut back, 4 bases at V and 4 bases at J, with 11 bases in the middle. The germline V gene has CDR1 SQVTM and CDR2 ANQGSEA. Here the CDR3 reads CSVAPGMGNTIYF. In DNA, the CDR3 is TGCAGCGTTGCTCCCGGGATGGGAAACACCATATATTTT.

V is TRBV11-2 and J is TRBJ2-1; D is uncertain. V was trimmed by 8 bases and J by 7 bases, leaving 3 bases between them. Germline CDR1 SGHAT, CDR2 FQNNGV. This CDR3 region has 9 residues. CDR3 in amino acids: CASPNEQFF. The CDR3 DNA follows: TGTGCCAGCCCTAATGAGCAGTTCTTC. Supplemented by reference TRBV11-2 and TRBJ2-1, the full variable domain reads EAGVAQSPRYKIIEKRQSVAFWCNPISGHATLYWYQQILGQGPKLLIQFQNNGVVDDSQLPKDRFSAERLKGVDSTLKIQPAKLEDSAVYLCASPNEQFFGPGTRLTVL.

This chain links TRBV5-1 with TRBJ2-1, with 7 bases lining up with TRBD1. The ends lost 0 bases at V and 4 bases at J; junction bases unmatched: 4. The CDR3 extends over 15 amino acids. CDR1 and CDR2 from the germline V gene are SGHRS and YFSETQ. The CDR3 is CASSLEGTEYNEQFF. The CDR3, as DNA: TGCGCCAGCAGCTTGGAAGGGACAGAATACAATGAGCAGTTCTTC. Supplemented by reference TRBV5-1 and TRBJ2-1, the full variable domain reads KAGVTQTPRYLIKTRGQQVTLSCSPISGHRSVSWYQQTPGQGLQFLFEYFSETQRNKGNFPGRFSGRQFSNSRSEMNVSTLELGDSALYLCASSLEGTEYNEQFFGPGTRLTVL.

The gene calls are TRBV11-2 and TRBJ2-1, with a weak D call TRBD2 (7 bases). V shed 1 base and J shed 8 bases, with 15 bases lying between them. The CDR3 has 15 residues. The germline gives CDR1 SGHAT, CDR2 FQNNGV. CDR3 nucleotides: TGTGCCAGCAGCTTAGTCGGGGGGCCCCCGGATGAGCAGTTCTTC. As protein: CASSLVGGPPDEQFF.

This clone was recorded only once. The V and J genes are TRBV11-1 and TRBJ2-1; no definite D call. Per germline, CDR1 SGHAT and CDR2 FQDESV (reference sequence). The CDR3 spans 13 residues. V shed 0 bases and J shed 3 bases, with 3 bases lying between them. In DNA form, the CDR3 reads TGTGCCAGCAGCTTAGCGCGCTACAATGAGCAGTTCTTC. Translation: CASSLARYNEQFF.

This clone was seen once. The CDR3 DNA is TGTGCCAGCAGCTCGGGACAGGGTAGGAACACTGAAGCTTTCTTT. It codes for CASSSGQGRNTEAFF. This chain connects TRBV7-6 to TRBJ1-1, with 9 bases identical to TRBD1. Trimming removed 4 bases from V and 1 base from J; junction bases left unmatched: 4. There are 15 residues in the CDR3. CDR1 SGHVS and CDR2 FNYEAQ come from the germline V gene. Supplemented by reference TRBV7-6 and TRBJ1-1, the full variable domain reads GAGVSQSPRYKVTKRGQDVALRCDPISGHVSLYWYRQALGQGPEFLTYFNYEAQQDKSGLPNDRFSAERPEGSISTLTIQRTEQRDSAMYRCASSSGQGRNTEAFFGQGTRLTVV.

In DNA, the CDR3 is TGTGCCAGCAGCTTAGCGACTAGCAGCTACGAGCAGTACTTC. Residues: CASSLATSSYEQYF. This chain links TRBV7-8 with TRBJ2-7; 7 positions agree with TRBD2. V trimming: 0 bases; J trimming: 3 bases; junction bases outside the gene matches: 2. CDR3 size: 14 residues. The germline gives CDR1 SGHVS, CDR2 FQNEAQ.

The V gene is TRBV6-5, the J gene TRBJ2-3; possibly TRBD2 for D (5 bases). The V gene lost 5 bases and the J gene lost 5 bases, with 17 bases spanning the gap. CDR3 length equals 15 residues. CDR1 is MNHEY, CDR2 SVGAGI, per germline. The CDR3 reads CASSLLGEWGDTQYF. In DNA, the CDR3 is TGTGCCAGCAGTCTCCTTGGGGAGTGGGGAGATACGCAGTATTTT.

The chain combines TRBV2 with TRBJ1-1, with 7 bases fitting TRBD1. Trimming took 8 bases from V and 3 from J; bases not matched to a gene: 9. Germline values: CDR1 SNHLY, CDR2 FYNNEI. The CDR3 sequence is 14 residues long. CDR3 region: CASLLTGWDTEAFF. The CDR3 nucleotides read TGTGCCAGCTTACTGACAGGGTGGGACACTGAAGCTTTCTTT.

This clone was seen a single time. This chain joins TRBV6-5 and TRBJ1-2; maybe TRBD1 (6 bases). V lost 2 bases, J lost 8 bases, and 15 bases lay in between. CDR3 length: 14 amino acids. Germline V gives CDR1 MNHEY, CDR2 SVGAGI. DNA for the CDR3: TGTGCCAGCAGTTACGAGACGACAGGATCCGGCTACACCTTC. Its translation: CASSYETTGSGYTF.

V is TRBV7-8 and J is TRBJ1-1; TRBD1 matches at 9 bases. Germline CDR1 reads SGHVS; CDR2 reads FQNEAQ. The V segment lost 4 bases and the J segment 0 bases; nucleotides outside the gene matches: 6. The CDR3 spans 16 residues. CDR3 coding DNA: TGTGCCAGCAGCTCCCAACAGGGGGCAATGAACACTGAAGCTTTCTTT. Translation gives CASSSQQGAMNTEAFF.

This clone has a single count. The rearrangement joins TRBV4-1 to TRBJ2-2; 8 bases are shared with TRBD2. The CDR3 is 17 residues long. Germline values: CDR1 MGHRA, CDR2 YSYEKL. As DNA, the CDR3 is TGCGCATCCAGAGGGCGGGAGGCACGCGGGAGTGATGAGGAGCTGTTTTTT. Its translation is CASRGREARGSDEELFF.

The chain combines TRBV6-2 or TRBV6-3 with TRBJ2-1; 8 nucleotides line up with TRBD2. The J segment lost 5 bases and the V segment lost 0 bases, leaving 6 bases of the junction unmatched. The CDR3 totals 16 residues. Germline CDR1 is MNHEY and CDR2 is SVGEGT. CDR3 sequence: CASSYSMSGGDNEQFF. CDR3 DNA sequence: TGTGCCAGCAGTTACTCGATGAGCGGGGGTGACAATGAGCAGTTCTTC.

The V gene is TRBV5-1, the J gene TRBJ2-1; 8 positions match TRBD2. The V gene's germline CDR1 is SGHRS and CDR2 YFSETQ. The CDR3 has 14 residues. V was clipped by 8 bases and J by 4 bases; unmatched bases: 8. The CDR3 sequence is CASYSSGRYNEQFF. The DNA for the CDR3 is TGCGCCAGTTATTCCAGCGGGAGATACAATGAGCAGTTCTTC. Full variable domain (missing parts from reference TRBV5-1 and TRBJ2-1): KAGVTQTPRYLIKTRGQQVTLSCSPISGHRSVSWYQQTPGQGLQFLFEYFSETQRNKGNFPGRFSGRQFSNSRSEMNVSTLELGDSALYLCASYSSGRYNEQFFGPGTRLTVL.

The CDR3 sequence: CASSFIGPNYGYTF. CDR3 nucleotide sequence: TGTGCCAGCAGTTTCATAGGGCCCAACTATGGCTACACCTTC. The chain is built from TRBV27 and TRBJ1-2; D gene ambiguous. This CDR3 contains 14 residues. CDR1 and CDR2 from the germline V gene are MNHEY and SMNVEV (reference sequence). The ends were cut back, 3 bases at V and 2 bases at J, with 10 bases in the middle.